This record looks at one T cell receptor beta chain sequence and its context. CDR3 size: 16 residues. V lost 7 bases and J 3 bases, leaving 17 bases between the germline ends. The V gene's germline CDR1 is SGHRS and CDR2 YFSETQ. Libraries were prepared by immunoSEQ multiplex PCR; TCRdb keeps only in-frame clonotypes and omits some of them. This table has approximately 290,000 clones, about 91% appearing once. The data derive from a study of blood T cell repertoires in COVID-19. Sequenced: peripheral blood. The chain uses TRBV5-1 and TRBJ1-6, with D possibly TRBD1 on 6 matching bases. This receptor was identified in a woman in her sixties with acute or convalescent COVID-19. CDR3 residues: CASRPDRGYYNSPLHF. DNA of the CDR3: TGCGCCAGCCGACCGGACAGAGGATACTATAATTCACCCCTCCACTTT.